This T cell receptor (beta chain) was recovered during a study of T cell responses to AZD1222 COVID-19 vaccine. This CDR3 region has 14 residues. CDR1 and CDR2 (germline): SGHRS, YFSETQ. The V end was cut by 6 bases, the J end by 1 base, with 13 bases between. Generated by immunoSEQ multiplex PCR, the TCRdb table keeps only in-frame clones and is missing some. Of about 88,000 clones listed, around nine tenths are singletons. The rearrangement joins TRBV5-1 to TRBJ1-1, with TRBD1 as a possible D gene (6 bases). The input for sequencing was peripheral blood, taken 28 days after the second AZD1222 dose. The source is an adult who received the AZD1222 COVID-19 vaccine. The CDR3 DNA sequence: TGCGCCAGCAACCCCGGGACATCGAACACTGAAGCTTTCTTT. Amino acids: CASNPGTSNTEAFF.